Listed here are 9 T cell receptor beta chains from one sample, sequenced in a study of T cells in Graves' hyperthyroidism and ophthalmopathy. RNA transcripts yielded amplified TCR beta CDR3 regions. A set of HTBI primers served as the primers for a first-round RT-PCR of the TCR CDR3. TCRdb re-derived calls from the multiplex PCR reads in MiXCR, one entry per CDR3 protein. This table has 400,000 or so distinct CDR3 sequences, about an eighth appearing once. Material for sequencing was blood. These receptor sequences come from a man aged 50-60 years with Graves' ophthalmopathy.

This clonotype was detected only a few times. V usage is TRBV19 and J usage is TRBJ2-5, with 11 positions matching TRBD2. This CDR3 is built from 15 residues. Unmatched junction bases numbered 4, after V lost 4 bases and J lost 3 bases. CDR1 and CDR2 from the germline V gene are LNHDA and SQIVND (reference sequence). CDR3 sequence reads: CASSTETSGKETQYF. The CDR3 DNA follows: TGTGCCAGTAGTACTGAGACTAGCGGGAAAGAGACCCAGTACTTC.

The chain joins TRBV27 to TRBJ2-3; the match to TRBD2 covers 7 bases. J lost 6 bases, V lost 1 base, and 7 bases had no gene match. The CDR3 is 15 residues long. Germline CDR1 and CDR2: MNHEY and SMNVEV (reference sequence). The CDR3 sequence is CASSLFGGSPDTQYF. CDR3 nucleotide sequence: TGTGCCAGCAGTTTATTTGGCGGGAGCCCGGATACGCAGTATTTT.

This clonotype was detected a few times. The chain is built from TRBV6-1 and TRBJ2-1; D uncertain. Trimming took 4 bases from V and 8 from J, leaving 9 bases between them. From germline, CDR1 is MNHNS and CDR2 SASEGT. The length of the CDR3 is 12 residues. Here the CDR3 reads CASSVIRYEQFF. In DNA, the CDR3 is TGTGCCAGCAGTGTTATAAGGTATGAGCAGTTCTTC.

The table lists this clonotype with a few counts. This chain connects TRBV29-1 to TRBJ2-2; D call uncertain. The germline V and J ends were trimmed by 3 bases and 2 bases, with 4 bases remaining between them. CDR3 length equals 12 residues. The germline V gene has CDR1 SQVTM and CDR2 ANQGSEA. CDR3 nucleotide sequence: TGCAGCGTTGAGCAAAACACCGGGGAGCTGTTTTTT. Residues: CSVEQNTGELFF.

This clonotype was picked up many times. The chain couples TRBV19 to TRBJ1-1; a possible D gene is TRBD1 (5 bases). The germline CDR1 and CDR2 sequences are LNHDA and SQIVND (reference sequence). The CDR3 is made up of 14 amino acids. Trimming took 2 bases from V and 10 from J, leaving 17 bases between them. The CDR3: CASSIIKGRQSAFF. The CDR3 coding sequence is TGTGCCAGTAGTATAATTAAGGGACGGCAATCAGCTTTCTTT.

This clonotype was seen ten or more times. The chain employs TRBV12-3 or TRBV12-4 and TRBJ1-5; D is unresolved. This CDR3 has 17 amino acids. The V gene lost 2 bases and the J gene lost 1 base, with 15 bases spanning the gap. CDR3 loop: CASSLSVSGLSNQPQHF. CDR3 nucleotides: TGTGCCAGCAGTTTATCAGTCTCGGGGTTGAGCAATCAGCCCCAGCATTTT.

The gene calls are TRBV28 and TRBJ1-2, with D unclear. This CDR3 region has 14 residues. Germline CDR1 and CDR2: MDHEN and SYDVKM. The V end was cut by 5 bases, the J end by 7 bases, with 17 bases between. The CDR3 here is CASSTFAGVFGYTF. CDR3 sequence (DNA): TGTGCCAGCAGTACCTTCGCGGGAGTTTTTGGCTACACCTTC.

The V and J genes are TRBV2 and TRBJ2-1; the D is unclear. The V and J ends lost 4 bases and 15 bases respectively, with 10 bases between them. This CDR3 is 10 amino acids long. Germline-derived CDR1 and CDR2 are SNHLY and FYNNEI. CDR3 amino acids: CASSVTLGFF. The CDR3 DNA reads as TGTGCCAGCAGTGTGACCTTGGGGTTCTTC.

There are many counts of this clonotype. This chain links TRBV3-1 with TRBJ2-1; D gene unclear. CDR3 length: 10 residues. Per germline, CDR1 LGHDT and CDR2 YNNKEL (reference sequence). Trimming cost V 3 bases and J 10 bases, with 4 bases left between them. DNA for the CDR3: TGTGCCAGCAGCCAGGGGGAGCAGTTCTTC. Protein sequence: CASSQGEQFF.